The source of this T cell receptor beta chain is a study of somatic mutations in cytotoxic T cells in rheumatoid arthritis. Assay: immunoSEQ multiplex PCR; the TCRdb copy retains only in-frame clones and omits some. The data show tens of thousands of clones, with approximately 84% seen just once and about 3.4% held by the top ten. V lost 3 bases, J lost 0 bases, and 18 bases lay in between. Germline V lookup: CDR1 SGHVS, CDR2 FQNEAQ. This CDR3 comprises 18 residues. The sequence was obtained from a middle-aged man in good health. The sequencing sample was made of CD8+ T cells sorted from blood. The chain couples TRBV7-8 to TRBJ1-5; no clear D. The CDR3 loop is CASSLAEEVIYSNQPQHF. The CDR3 DNA reads TGTGCCAGCAGCTTGGCCGAGGAGGTGATTTATAGCAATCAGCCCCAGCATTTT.